This T cell receptor beta chain was captured by sequencing in a study of cytomegalovirus exposure and HLA in healthy donors. This clone was observed a single time. The antigen is unknown. Study results and limitations: Reports indicated that the classifier achieved high specificity and sensitivity in diagnosing cytomegalovirus status.

Primers included in the PCR were 60 Vbeta and 13 Jbeta primers. Method: immunoSEQ multiplex PCR; TCRdb's copy keeps in-frame clones and lacks some. Among 200,000 to 250,000 clones, approximately 78% were seen once, and the ten largest hold approximately 3.8%. At the time of sampling, donors were nominally healthy, though unrecorded immune exposures were likely. Germline CDR1 WNHNN, CDR2 SYGVQD (reference sequence). The CDR3 length is 15 residues. The J segment lost 5 bases and the V segment lost 0 bases, leaving 1 base of the junction unmatched. Material: PBMCs. The gene calls are TRBV10-1 and TRBJ1-6; 7 positions agree with TRBD1. The TCR originated in a male donor in good health and CMV-seronegative. Here the CDR3 DNA reads TGCGCCAGCAGTGAGTCGACAGGGAATAATTCACCCCTCCACTTT. It is translated as CASSESTGNNSPLHF.